These 14 T cell receptor beta chains came from one sample sequenced in a study of blood T cell repertoires in COVID-19. Clones were sequenced by immunoSEQ multiplex PCR, and TCRdb holds only the in-frame ones, with some missing. Counted here are approximately 85,000 clones, more than 70% occurring once; the ten biggest clones make up 20% to 25%. The sample consisted of peripheral blood. These TCRs come from an elderly woman in a cohort sampled during active or convalescent COVID-19.

The chain employs TRBV6-1 and TRBJ1-1, with TRBD1 matching over 7 bases. The CDR3 totals 13 residues. CDR1 is MNHNS and CDR2 is SASEGT in the germline V gene. V shed 6 bases, J shed 4 bases, and the junction held 5 bases outside the gene matches. The CDR3 reads CASSRQGGTEAFF. The CDR3 region has the DNA TGTGCCAGCAGCCGACAGGGTGGCACTGAAGCTTTCTTT.

The chain has TRBV10-3 and TRBJ1-2; 9 bases are a match to TRBD1. The CDR3 runs to 14 residues. Germline CDR1 reads ENHRY; CDR2 reads SYGVKD. V dropped 6 bases and J dropped 7; count of bases not matched to a gene: 9. The CDR3 spells CAIRGDRAPLGYTF. The CDR3 DNA reads TGTGCCATCAGGGGGGACAGGGCTCCTCTTGGCTACACCTTC.

The J gene is TRBJ2-3, the V gene TRBV28; weak D call: TRBD2 (6 bases). Germline-derived CDR1 and CDR2 are MDHEN and SYDVKM. The V end was cut by 6 bases, the J end by 0 bases, with 13 bases between. There are 15 residues in the CDR3. The CDR3 bases are TGTGCCAGCAGCCGGGGAGGCGGGAGCACAGATACGCAGTATTTT. This codes for CASSRGGGSTDTQYF.

The chain combines TRBV6-5 with TRBJ1-2; maybe TRBD1 (5 bases). Germline lookup yields CDR1 MNHEY and CDR2 SVGAGI. V shed 8 bases and J shed 2 bases, with 12 bases lying between them. The length of the CDR3 is 13 residues. CDR3 coding DNA: TGTGCCAGCGGACGGGGGGAGAACTATGGCTACACCTTC. This sequence encodes CASGRGENYGYTF.

V and J are TRBV7-9 and TRBJ1-6; 7 nucleotides agree with TRBD1. This CDR3 has 17 residues. Germline trimming cut 5 bases from V and 2 bases from J; bases unmatched to any gene: 9. Germline V lookup: CDR1 SEHNR, CDR2 FQNEAQ (reference sequence). The CDR3 sequence is CASSPRTGTTYNSPLHF. CDR3 DNA sequence: TGTGCCAGCAGCCCGCGGACAGGAACTACCTATAATTCACCCCTCCACTTT.

V is TRBV6-6 and J is TRBJ1-5; TRBD1 might be the D (6 bases). This CDR3 region has 15 residues. With 5 bases removed from V and 1 base from J, the gap between germline ends came to 12 bases. Germline-derived CDR1 and CDR2 are MNHNY and SVGAGI (reference sequence). DNA for the CDR3: TGTGCCAGCAGTAGCACAGGGTCCAGCAATCAGCCCCAGCATTTT. Its translation is CASSSTGSSNQPQHF.

The CDR3 nucleotides read TGTGCCAGCAGCTTAGGCAGGGTGGAAGGGGAGCTGTTTTTT. As protein: CASSLGRVEGELFF. The rearrangement links TRBV11-1 to TRBJ2-2, with a tentative D call TRBD1 (5 bases). The V gene's germline CDR1 is SGHAT and CDR2 FQDESV (reference sequence). V was shortened by 1 base and J by 8 bases, with 11 bases between the two germline ends. The CDR3 runs 14 residues.

The CDR3 region is CASSSHRGGNTGELFF. The CDR3 DNA reads TGTGCCAGTAGTTCGCACCGGGGTGGGAACACCGGGGAGCTGTTTTTT. The chain has TRBV19 and TRBJ2-2; tentatively, D is TRBD2 (5 bases). Germline CDR1 LNHDA, CDR2 SQIVND (reference sequence). The CDR3 is 16 amino acids. The V end was cut by 5 bases, the J end by 1 base, with 14 bases between.

The chain has TRBV11-3 and TRBJ1-1; TRBD1 matches at 10 bases. The germline gives CDR1 SGHNT, CDR2 YENEEA. V lost 0 bases and J lost 5; bases outside the gene matches: 15. The CDR3 is made up of 19 amino acids. The CDR3 DNA reads as TGTGCCAGCAGCTTAGATCGATCCTCGCGACAGGGGGCCGGGACTGAAGCTTTCTTT. Amino acid sequence: CASSLDRSSRQGAGTEAFF.

This rearrangement joins TRBV11-2 to TRBJ1-2; TRBD1 is a possible D gene (6 bases). The germline V gene encodes CDR1 SGHAT and CDR2 FQNNGV. The CDR3 totals 15 residues. V was pared by 5 bases and J by 0 bases, with 13 bases between. In DNA form, the CDR3 reads TGTGCCAGCAGCCCCTCTGACAGGACTAACTATGGCTACACCTTC. This translates into CASSPSDRTNYGYTF.

A few counts support this clone. This chain connects TRBV12-3 or TRBV12-4 to TRBJ1-1; D may be TRBD1 (5 bases). The CDR3 runs 12 residues. The ends were cut back, 5 bases at V and 5 bases at J, with 9 bases in the middle. The CDR3 DNA sequence: TGTGCCAGCAGTACCGGGGGAACTGAAGCTTTCTTT. As protein: CASSTGGTEAFF.

The genes are TRBV5-4 and TRBJ1-5; D is unresolved. V dropped 2 bases and J dropped 3 bases, with 15 bases sitting between them. The germline V gene encodes CDR1 SGHNT and CDR2 YYREEE (reference sequence). The CDR3 runs 16 residues. This CDR3 reads CASSFGGNVANQPQHF. CDR3 nucleotide sequence: TGTGCCAGCAGCTTTGGAGGGAATGTGGCCAATCAGCCCCAGCATTTT.

The chain combines TRBV7-8 with TRBJ1-1, with D hard to call. The V gene's germline CDR1 is SGHVS and CDR2 FQNEAQ. V was clipped by 7 bases and J by 1 base, with 10 bases between them. This CDR3 contains 13 residues. CDR3 nucleotides: TGTGCCAGCAACCCACATCCGAACACTGAAGCTTTCTTT. The encoded protein is CASNPHPNTEAFF.

The V call is TRBV9, the J call TRBJ2-3, with 7 bases that match TRBD1. The trim removed 1 base at V and 2 bases at J, leaving 13 bases unmatched. The CDR3 consists of 18 residues. Germline assignment: CDR1 SGDLS and CDR2 YYNGEE. Here the CDR3 DNA reads TGTGCCAGCAGCGTAAGGGGGACAGTACGGGGATTCACAGATACGCAGTATTTT. It translates to CASSVRGTVRGFTDTQYF.